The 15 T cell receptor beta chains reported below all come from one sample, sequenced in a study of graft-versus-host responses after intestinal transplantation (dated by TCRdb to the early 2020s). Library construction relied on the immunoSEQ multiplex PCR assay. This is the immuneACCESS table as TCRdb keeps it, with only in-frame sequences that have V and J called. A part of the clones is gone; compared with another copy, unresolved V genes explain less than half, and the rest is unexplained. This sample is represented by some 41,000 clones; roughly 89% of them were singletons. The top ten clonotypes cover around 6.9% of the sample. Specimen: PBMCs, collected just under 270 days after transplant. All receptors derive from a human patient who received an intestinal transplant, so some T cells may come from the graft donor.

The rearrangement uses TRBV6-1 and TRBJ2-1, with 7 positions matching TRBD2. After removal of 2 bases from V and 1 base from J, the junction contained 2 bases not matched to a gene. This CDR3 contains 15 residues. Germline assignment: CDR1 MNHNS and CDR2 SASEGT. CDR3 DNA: TGTGCCAGCAGTGAAAGCGGGGAATCCTACAATGAGCAGTTCTTC. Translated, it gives CASSESGESYNEQFF.

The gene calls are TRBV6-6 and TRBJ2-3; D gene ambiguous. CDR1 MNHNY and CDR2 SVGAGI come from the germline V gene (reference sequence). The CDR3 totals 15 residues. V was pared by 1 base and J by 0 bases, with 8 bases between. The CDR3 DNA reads TGTGCCAGCAGTTACTTGGTGACTAGCACAGATACGCAGTATTTT. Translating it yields CASSYLVTSTDTQYF.

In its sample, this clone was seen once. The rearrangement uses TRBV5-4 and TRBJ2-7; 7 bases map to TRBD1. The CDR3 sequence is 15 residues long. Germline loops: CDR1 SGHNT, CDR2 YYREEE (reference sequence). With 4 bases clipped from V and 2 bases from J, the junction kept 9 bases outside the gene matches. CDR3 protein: CASSKGTDTPYEQYF. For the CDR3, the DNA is TGTGCCAGCAGCAAAGGGACAGATACCCCCTACGAGCAGTACTTC.

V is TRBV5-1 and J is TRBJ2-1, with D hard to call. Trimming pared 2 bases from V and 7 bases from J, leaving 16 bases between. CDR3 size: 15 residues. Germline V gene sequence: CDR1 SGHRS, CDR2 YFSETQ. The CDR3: CASSFGTVGGNEQFF. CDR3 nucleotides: TGCGCCAGCAGCTTTGGAACAGTGGGTGGGAATGAGCAGTTCTTC.

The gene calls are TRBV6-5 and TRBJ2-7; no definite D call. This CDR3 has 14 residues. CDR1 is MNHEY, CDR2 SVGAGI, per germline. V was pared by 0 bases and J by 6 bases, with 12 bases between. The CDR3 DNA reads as TGTGCCAGCAGTTACTCGTTTTCCGGCGCCGAGCAGTACTTC. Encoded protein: CASSYSFSGAEQYF.

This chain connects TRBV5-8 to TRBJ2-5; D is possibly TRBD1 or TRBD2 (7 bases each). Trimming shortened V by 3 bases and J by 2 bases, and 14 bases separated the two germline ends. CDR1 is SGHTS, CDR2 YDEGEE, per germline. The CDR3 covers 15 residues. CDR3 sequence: CASSWFQGGQETQYF. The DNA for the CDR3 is TGTGCCAGCAGCTGGTTTCAGGGGGGGCAAGAGACCCAGTACTTC.

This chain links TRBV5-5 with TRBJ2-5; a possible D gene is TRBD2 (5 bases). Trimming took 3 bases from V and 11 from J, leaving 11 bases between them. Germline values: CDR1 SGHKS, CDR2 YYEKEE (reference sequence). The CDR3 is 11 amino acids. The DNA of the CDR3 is TGTGCCAGCAGCTGGAGGTCGGAGCAGTACTTC. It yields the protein CASSWRSEQYF.

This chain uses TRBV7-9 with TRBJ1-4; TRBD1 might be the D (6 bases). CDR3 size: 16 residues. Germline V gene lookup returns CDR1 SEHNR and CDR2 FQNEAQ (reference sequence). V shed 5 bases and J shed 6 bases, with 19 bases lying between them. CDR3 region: CASSPESGAFYEKLFF. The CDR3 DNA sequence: TGTGCCAGCAGCCCCGAATCAGGGGCTTTTTATGAAAAACTGTTTTTT.

The chain's CDR3 is CASTPRGQYTGELFF. The CDR3 nucleotides are TGTGCCAGCACCCCTCGGGGACAGTACACCGGGGAGCTGTTTTTT. V usage is TRBV11-2 and J usage is TRBJ2-2, with TRBD1 matching over 7 bases. V shed 7 bases, J shed 3 bases, and the junction held 8 bases outside the gene matches. Germline loops: CDR1 SGHAT, CDR2 FQNNGV. This CDR3 has 15 amino acids. The full variable domain, completed using reference TRBV11-2 and TRBJ2-2, is EAGVAQSPRYKIIEKRQSVAFWCNPISGHATLYWYQQILGQGPKLLIQFQNNGVVDDSQLPKDRFSAERLKGVDSTLKIQPAKLEDSAVYLCASTPRGQYTGELFFGEGSRLTVL.

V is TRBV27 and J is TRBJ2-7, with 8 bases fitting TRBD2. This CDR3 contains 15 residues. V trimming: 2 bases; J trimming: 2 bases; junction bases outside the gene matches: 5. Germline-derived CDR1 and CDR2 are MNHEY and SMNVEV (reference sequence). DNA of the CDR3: TGTGCCAGCAGTTTACGGGAGGGGACCACCTACGAGCAGTACTTC. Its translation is CASSLREGTTYEQYF.

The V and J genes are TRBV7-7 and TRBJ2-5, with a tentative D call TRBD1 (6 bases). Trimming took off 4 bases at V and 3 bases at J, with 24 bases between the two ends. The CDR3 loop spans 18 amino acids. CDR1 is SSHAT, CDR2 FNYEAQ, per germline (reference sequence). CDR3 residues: CASSSIGQPKASEETQYF. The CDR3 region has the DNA TGTGCCAGCAGCTCGATCGGACAGCCCAAAGCATCCGAAGAGACCCAGTACTTC.

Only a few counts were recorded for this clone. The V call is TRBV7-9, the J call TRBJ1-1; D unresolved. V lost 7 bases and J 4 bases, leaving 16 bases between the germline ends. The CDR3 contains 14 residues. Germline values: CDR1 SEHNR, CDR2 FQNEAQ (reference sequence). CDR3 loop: CASNPLGGPTEAFF. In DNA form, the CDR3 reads TGTGCCAGCAACCCCCTAGGAGGCCCCACTGAAGCTTTCTTT.

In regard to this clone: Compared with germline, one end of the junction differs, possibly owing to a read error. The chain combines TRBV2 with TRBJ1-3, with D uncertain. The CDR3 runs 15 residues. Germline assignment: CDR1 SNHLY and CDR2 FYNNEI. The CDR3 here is CASSPAGDSGSTIYF. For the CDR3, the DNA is TGTGCCAGCAGTCCCGCGGGAGACTCTGGAAGCACCATATATTTT. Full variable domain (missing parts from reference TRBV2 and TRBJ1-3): EPEVTQTPSHQVTQMGQEVILRCVPISNHLYFYWYRQILGQKVEFLVSFYNNEISEKSEIFDDQFSVERPDGSNFTLKIRSTKLEDSAMYFCASSPAGDSGSTIYFGEGSWLTVV.

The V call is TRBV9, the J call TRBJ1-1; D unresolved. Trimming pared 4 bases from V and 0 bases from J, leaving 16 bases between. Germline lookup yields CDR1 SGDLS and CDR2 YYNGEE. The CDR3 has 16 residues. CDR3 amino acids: CASSPHLGPMNTEAFF. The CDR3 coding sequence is TGTGCCAGCAGCCCACACCTTGGGCCAATGAACACTGAAGCTTTCTTT.

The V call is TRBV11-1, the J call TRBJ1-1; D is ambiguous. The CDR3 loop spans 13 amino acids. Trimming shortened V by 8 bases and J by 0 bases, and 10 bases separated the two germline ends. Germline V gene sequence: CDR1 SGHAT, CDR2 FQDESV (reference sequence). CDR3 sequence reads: CASAARMNTEAFF. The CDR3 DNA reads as TGTGCCAGCGCGGCCAGGATGAACACTGAAGCTTTCTTT.